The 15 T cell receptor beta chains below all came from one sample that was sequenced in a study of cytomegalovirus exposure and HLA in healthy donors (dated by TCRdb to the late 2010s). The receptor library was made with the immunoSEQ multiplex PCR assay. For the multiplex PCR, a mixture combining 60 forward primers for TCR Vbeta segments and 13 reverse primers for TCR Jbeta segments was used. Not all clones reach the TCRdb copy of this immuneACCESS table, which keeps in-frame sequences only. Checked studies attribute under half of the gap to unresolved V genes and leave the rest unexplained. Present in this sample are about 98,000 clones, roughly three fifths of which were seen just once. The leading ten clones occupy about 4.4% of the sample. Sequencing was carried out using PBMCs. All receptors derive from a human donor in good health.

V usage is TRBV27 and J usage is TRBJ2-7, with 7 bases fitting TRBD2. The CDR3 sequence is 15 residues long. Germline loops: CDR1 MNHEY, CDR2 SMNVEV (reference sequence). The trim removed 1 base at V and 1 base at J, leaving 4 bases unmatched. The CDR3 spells CASSLYPSGSYEQYF. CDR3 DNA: TGTGCCAGCAGTTTATATCCTAGCGGATCCTACGAGCAGTACTTC.

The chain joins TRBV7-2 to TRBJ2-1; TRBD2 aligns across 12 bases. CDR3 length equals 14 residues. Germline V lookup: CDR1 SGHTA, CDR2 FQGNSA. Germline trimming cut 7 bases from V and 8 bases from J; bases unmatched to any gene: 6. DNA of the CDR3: TGTGCCAGCACCGGACTAGCGGGAAGGGATGAGCAGTTCTTC. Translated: CASTGLAGRDEQFF.

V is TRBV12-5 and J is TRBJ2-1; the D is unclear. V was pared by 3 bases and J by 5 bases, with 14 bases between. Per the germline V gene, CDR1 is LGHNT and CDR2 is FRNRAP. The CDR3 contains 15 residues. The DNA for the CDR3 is TGTGCTAGTGGTTTCTGGTCTGGCGGAAACAATGAGCAGTTCTTC. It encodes CASGFWSGGNNEQFF.

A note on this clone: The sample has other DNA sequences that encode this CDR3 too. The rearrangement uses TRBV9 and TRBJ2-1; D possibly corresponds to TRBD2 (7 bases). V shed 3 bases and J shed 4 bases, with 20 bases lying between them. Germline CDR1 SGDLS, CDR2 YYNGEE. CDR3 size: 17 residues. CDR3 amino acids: CASSERGGRSVYNEQFF. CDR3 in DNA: TGTGCCAGCAGCGAAAGGGGGGGGAGGTCCGTATACAATGAGCAGTTCTTC.

The CDR3 sequence: CASSHRQFREAFF. The CDR3 DNA is TGTGCCAGTAGCCACAGGCAGTTTCGGGAAGCTTTCTTT. The chain employs TRBV19 and TRBJ1-1; D is possibly TRBD1 (5 bases). Trimming took off 6 bases at V and 8 bases at J, with 16 bases between the two ends. CDR1 LNHDA and CDR2 SQIVND come from the germline V gene (reference sequence). This CDR3 has 13 residues.

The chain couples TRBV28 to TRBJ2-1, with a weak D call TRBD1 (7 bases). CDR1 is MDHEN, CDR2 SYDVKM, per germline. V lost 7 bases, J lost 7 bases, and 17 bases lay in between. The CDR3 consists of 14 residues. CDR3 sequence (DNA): TGTGCCAGCATCCCAGGGGGGAGGTTGAATGAGCAGTTCTTC. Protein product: CASIPGGRLNEQFF.

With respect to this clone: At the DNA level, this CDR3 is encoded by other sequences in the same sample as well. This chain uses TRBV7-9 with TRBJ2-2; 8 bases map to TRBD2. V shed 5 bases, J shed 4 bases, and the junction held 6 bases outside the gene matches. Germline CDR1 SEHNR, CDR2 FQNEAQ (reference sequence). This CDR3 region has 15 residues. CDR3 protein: CASSPSGSGTGELFF. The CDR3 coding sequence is TGTGCCAGCAGCCCGAGCGGGAGCGGCACCGGGGAGCTGTTTTTT. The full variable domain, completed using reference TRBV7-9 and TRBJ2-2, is DTGVSQNPRHKITKRGQNVTFRCDPISEHNRLYWYRQTLGQGPEFLTYFQNEAQLEKSRLLSDRFSAERPKGSFSTLEIQRTEQGDSAMYLCASSPSGSGTGELFFGEGSRLTVL.

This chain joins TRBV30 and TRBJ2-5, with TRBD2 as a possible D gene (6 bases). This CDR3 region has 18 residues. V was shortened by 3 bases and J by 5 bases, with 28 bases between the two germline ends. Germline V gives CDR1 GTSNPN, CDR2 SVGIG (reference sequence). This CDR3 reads CAWSPLRPTSPVRETQYF. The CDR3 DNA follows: TGTGCCTGGAGCCCCTTGCGCCCAACTAGCCCGGTGAGGGAGACCCAGTACTTC. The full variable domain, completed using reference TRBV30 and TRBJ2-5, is SQTIHQWPATLVQPVGSPLSLECTVEGTSNPNLYWYRQAAGRGLQLLFYSVGIGQISSEVPQNLSASRPQDRQFILSSKKLLLSDSGFYLCAWSPLRPTSPVRETQYFGPGTRLLVL.

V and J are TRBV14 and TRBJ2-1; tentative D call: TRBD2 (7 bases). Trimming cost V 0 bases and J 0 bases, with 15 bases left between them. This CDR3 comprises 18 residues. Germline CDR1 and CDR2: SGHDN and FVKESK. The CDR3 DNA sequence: TGTGCCAGCAGCCAAGACAGGGGAGCGGGACGCTCCTACAATGAGCAGTTCTTC. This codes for CASSQDRGAGRSYNEQFF.

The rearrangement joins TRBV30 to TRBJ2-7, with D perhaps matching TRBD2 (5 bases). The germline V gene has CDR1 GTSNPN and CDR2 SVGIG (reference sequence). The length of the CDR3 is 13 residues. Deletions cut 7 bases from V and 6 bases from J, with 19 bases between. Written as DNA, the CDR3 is TGTGCCTTCAAGACTATCCCTATAGGCGAGCAGTACTTC. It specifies CAFKTIPIGEQYF.

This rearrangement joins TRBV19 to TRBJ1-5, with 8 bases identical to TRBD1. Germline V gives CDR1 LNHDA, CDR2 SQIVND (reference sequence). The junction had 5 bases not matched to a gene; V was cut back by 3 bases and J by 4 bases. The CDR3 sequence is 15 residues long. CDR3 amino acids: CASSITDRDNQPQHF. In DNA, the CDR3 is TGTGCCAGTAGTATTACGGACAGGGATAATCAGCCCCAGCATTTT.

CDR3 sequence: CASSIASRAYNEQFF. CDR3 nucleotides: TGTGCCAGTAGTATCGCGTCACGGGCCTACAATGAGCAGTTCTTC. V is TRBV19 and J is TRBJ2-1; D is ambiguous. V dropped 3 bases and J dropped 2 bases, with 11 bases sitting between them. CDR3 length equals 15 residues. CDR1 is LNHDA and CDR2 is SQIVND in the germline V gene (reference sequence). The full variable domain, its missing parts supplied by reference TRBV19 and TRBJ2-1, is DGGITQSPKYLFRKEGQNVTLSCEQNLNHDAMYWYRQDPGQGLRLIYYSQIVNDFQKGDIAEGYSVSREKKESFPLTVTSAQKNPTAFYLCASSIASRAYNEQFFGPGTRLTVL.

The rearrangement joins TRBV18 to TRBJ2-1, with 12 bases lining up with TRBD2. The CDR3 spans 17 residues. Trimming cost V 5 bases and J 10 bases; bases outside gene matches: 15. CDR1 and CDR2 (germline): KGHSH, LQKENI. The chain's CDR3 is CASSYSPASGRAGEQFF. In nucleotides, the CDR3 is TGTGCCAGCTCATACAGCCCGGCTAGCGGGAGGGCCGGGGAGCAGTTCTTC.

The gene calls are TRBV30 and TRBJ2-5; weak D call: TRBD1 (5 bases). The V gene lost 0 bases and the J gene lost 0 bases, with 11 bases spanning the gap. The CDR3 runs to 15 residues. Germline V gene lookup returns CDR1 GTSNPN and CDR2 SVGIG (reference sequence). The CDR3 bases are TGTGCCTGGAGTGTAAGGTTCAGGGACCAAGAGACCCAGTACTTC. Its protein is CAWSVRFRDQETQYF.

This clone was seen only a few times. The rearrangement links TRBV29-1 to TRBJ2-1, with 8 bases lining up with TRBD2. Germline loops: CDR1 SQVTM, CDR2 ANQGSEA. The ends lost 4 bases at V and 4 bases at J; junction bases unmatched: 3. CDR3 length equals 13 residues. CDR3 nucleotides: TGCAGCGTTGGGAGCGGGGGATACAATGAGCAGTTCTTC. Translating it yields CSVGSGGYNEQFF.